The sequence of this T cell receptor (beta chain) was determined in a study of blood T cell repertoires in COVID-19. In the study overall: Sample material is recorded as cDNA or gDNA derived from T cells, B-cell-depleted T cells, or PBMCs.

The CDR3 sequence is 15 residues long. Germline V gives CDR1 MDHEN, CDR2 SYDVKM. After removal of 9 bases from V and 4 bases from J, the junction contained 15 bases not matched to a gene. Using immunoSEQ multiplex PCR, the repertoire was profiled, and TCRdb retains in-frame clones only, with some absent. The data hold about 86,000 clones, with 75% to 90% observed a single time. This rearrangement joins TRBV28 to TRBJ2-7; 7 bases match TRBD2. The TCR was taken from a human donor in a cohort sampled during active COVID-19. The sequenced sample was peripheral blood. CDR3 DNA sequence: TGTGCCAGTCTTGGTGGGGCGGGACTAAGTTACGAGCAGTACTTC. Translating gives CASLGGAGLSYEQYF.